What follows describes a single T cell receptor (beta chain). Trimming removed 2 bases from V and 4 bases from J, with 12 bases in between. CDR1 ENHRY and CDR2 SYGVKD come from the germline V gene. The CDR3 length is 14 residues. This record belongs to a study of blood T cell repertoires in COVID-19. Study-wide context: Donors in the United States, Italy and Spain gave samples during acute or convalescent COVID-19. T cells, B-cell-depleted T cells, or PBMCs supplied cDNA or gDNA.

How the authors handled the data: Amplification from reference gene primers served as the basis for estimated nucleated cell counts. Profiling relied on immunoSEQ multiplex PCR, and the TCRdb table lists in-frame clones only, not all of them. V and J calls and clone size are given by that table; D and trimming were obtained from the DNA. Of tens of thousands of clones listed, more than 75% are singletons. The chain is built from TRBV10-3 and TRBJ2-7; D is ambiguous. The sample comprised peripheral blood. The sequence derives from a man aged 50 to 59 with active COVID-19. The CDR3: CAISEMAATYEQYF. For the CDR3, the DNA is TGTGCCATCAGTGAGATGGCGGCAACTTACGAGCAGTACTTC.